The 18 T cell receptor beta chains reported below all come from one sample, sequenced in a study of T cells after yellow fever vaccination. TCRdb reprocessed the 5' RACE reads with MiXCR, giving one entry per CDR3 protein. The data contain some 670,000 distinct CDR3 sequences, 10% to 15% of them singletons. Sample: PBMCs, taken on the day of the yellow fever booster vaccination. The origin of the receptors is a man aged 25-40 years who received the YFV17D yellow fever vaccine.

This clonotype has at least ten counts. The chain recombines TRBV7-2 with TRBJ1-1, with D unclear. Germline assignment: CDR1 SGHTA and CDR2 FQGNSA. The length of the CDR3 is 14 residues. V gave up 4 bases and J gave up 1 base, with 10 bases separating them. Here the CDR3 reads CASSYGLGNTEAFF. The CDR3 nucleotides are TGTGCCAGCAGCTACGGACTGGGGAACACTGAAGCTTTCTTT.

This clonotype was observed a handful of times. CDR3 protein: CASSFRGAYNEQFF. The CDR3 nucleotides are TGTGCCAGCAGTTTTCGGGGCGCGTACAATGAGCAGTTCTTC. The chain combines TRBV12-3 or TRBV12-4 with TRBJ2-1; D may correspond to TRBD1 or TRBD2 (5 bases each). V was cut by 3 bases and J by 4 bases, with 10 bases left in between. CDR3 length: 14 amino acids.

This clonotype has a handful of counts. The chain is built from TRBV11-2 and TRBJ1-1; TRBD1 matches at 8 bases. In germline, CDR1 is SGHAT, CDR2 FQNNGV. The CDR3 is 14 amino acids. The V gene end was trimmed by 1 base and the J gene end by 10 bases; junction bases not matched to a gene: 8. As DNA, the CDR3 is TGTGCCAGCAGCTTAGCAGGGGGCTCCGGGTTAGCTTTCTTT. The encoded protein is CASSLAGGSGLAFF.

This clonotype has just a few counts. V gene TRBV7-2 combines with J gene TRBJ2-3; the D is unclear. The CDR3 loop spans 12 amino acids. V lost 4 bases and J lost 5, with 7 bases in between. The germline CDR1 and CDR2 sequences are SGHTA and FQGNSA. The chain's CDR3 is CASSWSGDTQYF. As DNA, the CDR3 is TGTGCCAGCAGCTGGAGTGGAGATACGCAGTATTTT.

CDR3 nucleotides: TGCGCCAGCAGCGAAGGCCCGGCTAGGGGGGAAGAGACCCAGTACTTC. As protein: CASSEGPARGEETQYF. The rearrangement links TRBV4-3 to TRBJ2-5; D is tentatively TRBD1 or TRBD2 (6 bases each). Trimming took off 5 bases at V and 3 bases at J, with 19 bases between the two ends. Per germline, CDR1 LGHNA and CDR2 YSLEER. The CDR3 is made up of 16 amino acids.

This chain links TRBV7-3 with TRBJ2-1; no clear D gene. Germline V CDR1 and CDR2: SGHTA, FQGTGA. The CDR3 totals 13 residues. V was shortened by 1 base and J by 4 bases, with 5 bases between the two germline ends. CDR3 nucleotides: TGTGCCAGCAGCTTAAGTTTTTACAATGAGCAGTTCTTC. As protein: CASSLSFYNEQFF.

The chain has TRBV6-2 or TRBV6-3 and TRBJ2-2; 12 nucleotides align to TRBD1. J gave up 5 bases and V 0 bases, and 13 bases lay outside the gene matches. Germline V CDR1 and CDR2: MNHEY, SVGEGT. The CDR3 covers 20 residues. CDR3 loop: CASSYSTGTGGAPGTGELFF. The CDR3 nucleotides are TGTGCCAGCAGTTACTCAACCGGGACAGGGGGCGCCCCGGGGACCGGGGAGCTGTTTTTT.

The chain recombines TRBV6-5 with TRBJ1-3, with TRBD1 as a possible D gene (6 bases). CDR3 length: 17 residues. Germline CDR1 MNHEY, CDR2 SVGAGI. V was shortened by 0 bases and J by 4 bases, with 16 bases between the two germline ends. CDR3 region: CASSYSSLGARGNTIYF. The CDR3, as DNA: TGTGCCAGCAGTTACTCGAGTTTGGGGGCAAGAGGAAACACCATATATTTT.

This sequence joins TRBV6-2 or TRBV6-3 and TRBJ1-5; D is possibly TRBD1 (5 bases). Germline V gene sequence: CDR1 MNHEY, CDR2 SVGEGT. V lost 6 bases, J lost 5 bases, and 11 bases lay in between. There are 13 residues in the CDR3. CDR3 in DNA: TGTGCCAGCAGCTCGGACAATTATCAGCCCCAGCATTTT. Translation gives CASSSDNYQPQHF.

In this sample, this clonotype turned up a few times. The chain couples TRBV18 to TRBJ2-1, with TRBD2 matching 9 bases. This CDR3 has 17 amino acids. Germline V gene data show CDR1 as KGHSH and CDR2 as LQKENI. V shed 3 bases and J 6 bases; nucleotides not matched to a gene: 12. This CDR3 reads CASSPLEMGLASNEQFF. The CDR3 DNA follows: TGTGCCAGCTCACCGCTCGAGATGGGACTAGCCAGCAATGAGCAGTTCTTC. The full variable domain, with the rest looked up from reference TRBV18 and TRBJ2-1, is NAGVMQNPRHLVRRRGQEARLRCSPMKGHSHVYWYRQLPEEGLKFMVYLQKENIIDESGMPKERFSAEFPKEGPSILRIQQVVRGDSAAYFCASSPLEMGLASNEQFFGPGTRLTVL.

The rearrangement links TRBV25-1 to TRBJ2-3; TRBD2 matches 10 bases. V shed 1 base and J 5 bases; nucleotides not matched to a gene: 12. The CDR3 loop spans 18 amino acids. CDR1 is MGHDK, CDR2 SYGVNS, per germline. CDR3: CASSESRLRLAGEDTQYF. DNA for the CDR3: TGTGCCAGCAGTGAATCACGCCTTAGGCTAGCGGGAGAAGATACGCAGTATTTT.

The chain recombines TRBV24-1 with TRBJ2-1, with D possibly TRBD1 on 6 matching bases. V was pared by 6 bases and J by 7 bases, with 21 bases between. The CDR3 has 16 residues. Germline loops: CDR1 KGHDR, CDR2 SFDVKD. The CDR3 protein is CATSPLGAGRNNEQFF. CDR3 nucleotides: TGTGCCACCAGTCCCCTGGGGGCAGGGCGGAATAATGAGCAGTTCTTC.

The rearrangement joins TRBV5-6 to TRBJ2-2, with D perhaps TRBD1 (6 bases). Germline CDR1 reads SGHDT; CDR2 reads YYEEEE. V lost 3 bases and J 6 bases, leaving 18 bases between the germline ends. The CDR3 spans 16 residues. The CDR3, as DNA: TGTGCCAGCAGCTGGGGGCAGCCTAGTAAGGCCGGGGAGCTGTTTTTT. It translates to CASSWGQPSKAGELFF.

J is TRBJ2-1 and V is TRBV11-2; TRBD2 agrees at 11 bases. Germline trimming cut 2 bases from V and 3 bases from J; bases unmatched to any gene: 12. CDR3 size: 19 residues. Germline V lookup: CDR1 SGHAT, CDR2 FQNNGV. CDR3 region: CASSLRARDLAGGYNEQFF. CDR3 DNA sequence: TGTGCCAGCAGCTTAAGGGCCCGAGACCTAGCGGGAGGCTACAATGAGCAGTTCTTC.

A few counts support this clonotype. V and J are TRBV20-1 and TRBJ1-6, with TRBD1 as a possible D gene (6 bases). V was clipped by 1 base and J by 10 bases, with 14 bases between them. The CDR3 is 14 amino acids. Germline V gene sequence: CDR1 DFQATT, CDR2 SNEGSKA (reference sequence). The CDR3 DNA is TGCAGTGCTAGAGTACCGAGGGGGGGGTCACCCCTCCACTTT. It specifies CSARVPRGGSPLHF.

The chain has TRBV7-9 and TRBJ2-1, with D perhaps TRBD2 (6 bases). The CDR3 has 16 amino acids. The V end was cut by 5 bases, the J end by 3 bases, with 17 bases between. Germline V gives CDR1 SEHNR, CDR2 FQNEAQ (reference sequence). The CDR3 sequence: CASSARGGVNYNEQFF. The CDR3 nucleotides read TGTGCCAGCAGCGCCCGGGGCGGGGTTAACTACAATGAGCAGTTCTTC.

The chain recombines TRBV6-6 with TRBJ2-1; no clear D. V gave up 2 bases and J gave up 2 bases, with 4 bases separating them. CDR3 length: 13 residues. Germline V CDR1 and CDR2: MNHNY, SVGAGI (reference sequence). The CDR3 loop reads CASSYAAYNEQFF. The DNA for the CDR3 is TGTGCCAGCAGTTACGCCGCCTACAATGAGCAGTTCTTC.

This chain links TRBV27 with TRBJ2-1; D is possibly TRBD2 (6 bases). Trimming left V 4 bases short and J 8 bases short, with 18 bases between. The CDR3 loop spans 15 amino acids. Germline assignment: CDR1 MNHEY and CDR2 SMNVEV (reference sequence). CDR3 loop: CASSYGSGLLHEQFF. The CDR3 coding sequence is TGTGCCAGCAGTTATGGTAGCGGATTACTTCATGAGCAGTTCTTC.